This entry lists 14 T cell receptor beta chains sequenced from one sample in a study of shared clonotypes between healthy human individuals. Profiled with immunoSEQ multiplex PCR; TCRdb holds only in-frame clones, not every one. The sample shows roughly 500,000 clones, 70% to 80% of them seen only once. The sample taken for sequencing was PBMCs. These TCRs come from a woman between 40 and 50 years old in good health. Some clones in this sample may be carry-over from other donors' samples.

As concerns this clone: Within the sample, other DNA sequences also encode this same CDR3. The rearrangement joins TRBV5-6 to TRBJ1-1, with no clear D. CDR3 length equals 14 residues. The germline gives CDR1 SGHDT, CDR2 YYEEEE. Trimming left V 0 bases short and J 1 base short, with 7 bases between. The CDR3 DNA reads TGTGCCAGCAGCTTGGGGACCCAGAACACTGAAGCTTTCTTT. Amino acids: CASSLGTQNTEAFF.

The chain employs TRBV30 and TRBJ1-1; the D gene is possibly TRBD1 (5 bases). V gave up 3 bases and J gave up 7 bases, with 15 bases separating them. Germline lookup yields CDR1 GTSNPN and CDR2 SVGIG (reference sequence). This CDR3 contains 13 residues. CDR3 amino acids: CAWREDTPREAFF. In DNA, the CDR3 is TGTGCCTGGAGGGAGGACACCCCCCGTGAAGCTTTCTTT.

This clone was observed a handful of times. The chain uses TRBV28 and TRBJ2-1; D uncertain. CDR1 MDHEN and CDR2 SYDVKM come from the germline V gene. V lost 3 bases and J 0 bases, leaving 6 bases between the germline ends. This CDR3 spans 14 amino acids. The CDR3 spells CASSFSSSYNEQFF. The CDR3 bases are TGTGCCAGCAGTTTTTCCAGCTCCTACAATGAGCAGTTCTTC.

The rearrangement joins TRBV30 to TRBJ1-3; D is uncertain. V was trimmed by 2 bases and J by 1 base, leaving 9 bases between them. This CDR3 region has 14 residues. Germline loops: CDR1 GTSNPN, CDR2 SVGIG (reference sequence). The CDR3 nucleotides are TGTGCCTGGAGTCCCCGGGAGTCTGGAAACACCATATATTTT. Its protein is CAWSPRESGNTIYF.

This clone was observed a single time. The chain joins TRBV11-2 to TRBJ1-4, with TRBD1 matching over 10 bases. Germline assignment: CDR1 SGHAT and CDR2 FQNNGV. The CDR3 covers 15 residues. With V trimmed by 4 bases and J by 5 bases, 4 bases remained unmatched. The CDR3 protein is CASSSTTGGNEKLFF. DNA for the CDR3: TGTGCCAGCAGCTCCACGACAGGGGGCAATGAAAAACTGTTTTTT.

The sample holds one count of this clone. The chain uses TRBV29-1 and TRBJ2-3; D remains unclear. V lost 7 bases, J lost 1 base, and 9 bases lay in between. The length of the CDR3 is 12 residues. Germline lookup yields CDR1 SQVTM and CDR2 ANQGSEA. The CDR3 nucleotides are TGCAGCGCCATTGGGGGCACAGATACGCAGTATTTT. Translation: CSAIGGTDTQYF.

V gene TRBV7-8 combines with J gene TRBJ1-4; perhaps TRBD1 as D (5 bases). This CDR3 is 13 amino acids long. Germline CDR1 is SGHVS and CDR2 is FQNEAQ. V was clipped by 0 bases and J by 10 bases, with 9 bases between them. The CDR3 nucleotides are TGTGCCAGCAGCTTAGCCCGGGACCGAAAACTGTTTTTT. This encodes CASSLARDRKLFF.

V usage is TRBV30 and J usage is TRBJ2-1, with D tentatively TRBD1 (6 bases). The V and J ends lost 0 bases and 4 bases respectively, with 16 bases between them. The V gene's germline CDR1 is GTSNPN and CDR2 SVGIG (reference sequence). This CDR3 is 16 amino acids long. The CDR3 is CAWSVHGTSIYNEQFF. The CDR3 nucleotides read TGTGCCTGGAGTGTACATGGGACATCAATTTACAATGAGCAGTTCTTC.

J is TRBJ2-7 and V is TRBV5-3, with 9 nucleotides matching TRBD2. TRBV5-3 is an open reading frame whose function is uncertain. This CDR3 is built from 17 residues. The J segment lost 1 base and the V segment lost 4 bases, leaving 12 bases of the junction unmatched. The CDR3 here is CARSGGTSNLGSYEQYF. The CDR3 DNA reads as TGTGCCAGAAGCGGCGGGACTAGCAATCTCGGGTCCTACGAGCAGTACTTC.

This CDR3 is CASSPGRFSGNTIYF. CDR3 DNA sequence: TGTGCCAGCAGCCCAGGGCGATTCTCTGGAAACACCATATATTTT. This chain joins TRBV9 and TRBJ1-3; a possible D gene is TRBD1 (5 bases). Germline V CDR1 and CDR2: SGDLS, YYNGEE. The CDR3 is made up of 15 amino acids. V lost 4 bases, J lost 0 bases, and 11 bases lay in between.

The CDR3: CASSLGDMGPNTYEQYF. The CDR3 DNA reads TGTGCCAGCAGCTTAGGTGATATGGGACCGAATACCTACGAGCAGTACTTC. The chain is built from TRBV7-8 and TRBJ2-7; D might be TRBD1 or TRBD2, each matching 5 bases. The V and J ends lost 1 base and 2 bases respectively, with 18 bases between them. CDR1 and CDR2 from the germline V gene are SGHVS and FQNEAQ. The CDR3 covers 17 residues.

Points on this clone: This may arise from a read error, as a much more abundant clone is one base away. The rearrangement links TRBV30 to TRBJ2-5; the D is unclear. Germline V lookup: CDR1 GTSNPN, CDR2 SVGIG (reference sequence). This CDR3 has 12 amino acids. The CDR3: CAWKQNQETKYF. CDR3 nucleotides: TGTGCCTGGAAACAGAATCAAGAGACCAAGTACTTC.

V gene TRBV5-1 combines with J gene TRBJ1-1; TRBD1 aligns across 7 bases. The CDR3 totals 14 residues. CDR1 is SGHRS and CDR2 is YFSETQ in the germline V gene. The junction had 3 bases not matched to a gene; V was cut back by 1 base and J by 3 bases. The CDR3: CASSLSGTDTEAFF. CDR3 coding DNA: TGCGCCAGCAGCTTGTCCGGGACAGACACTGAAGCTTTCTTT.

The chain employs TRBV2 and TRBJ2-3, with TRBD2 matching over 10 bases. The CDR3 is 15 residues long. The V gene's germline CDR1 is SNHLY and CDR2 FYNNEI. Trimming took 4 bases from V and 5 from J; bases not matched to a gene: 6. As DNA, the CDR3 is TGTGCCAGCAGTGGGCTAGCGGGAGCAAAAGATACGCAGTATTTT. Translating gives CASSGLAGAKDTQYF.